A single sample is the source of the 6 T cell receptor beta chains below, sequenced in a study of circulating CD8 cells and anti-PD-1 response in melanoma. Using around 16 ng of total RNA, TCR libraries were made with the QIAseq Immune Repertoire TCR panel. TCRdb redid the calling of the reads with MiXCR, one entry per CDR3 protein. The sample contains more than 1,000 distinct CDR3 sequences, roughly 8.8% of which appear only once. Four subsets defined by PD-1 and/or TIGIT were sorted from live CD3+CD8+TCRalphabeta+ cells. The starting material was CD8+ T cells from PBMCs, obtained at baseline or after one month of anti-PD-1 therapy (not recorded which). The receptors stem from a human donor with melanoma.

Sample share makes this clonotype medium-sized. The genes are TRBV6-1 and TRBJ1-1, with 8 bases lining up with TRBD1. V gave up 5 bases and J gave up 4 bases; unmatched junction bases: 6. CDR3 length equals 14 residues. In germline, CDR1 is MNHNS, CDR2 SASEGT. The CDR3 DNA follows: TGTGCCAGCAGTCCAGGGGGCGGGATCACTGAAGCTTTCTTT. Protein sequence: CASSPGGGITEAFF.

This clonotype was seen more than once but under ten times. The CDR3 here is CASSGGGFTDTQYF. The CDR3 nucleotides are TGTGCCAGTAGTGGGGGGGGATTCACAGATACGCAGTATTTT. This rearrangement joins TRBV19 to TRBJ2-3, with 7 bases fitting TRBD2. The germline V gene has CDR1 LNHDA and CDR2 SQIVND (reference sequence). The V segment lost 5 bases and the J segment 2 bases; nucleotides outside the gene matches: 4. The CDR3 length is 14 residues.

This clonotype is deemed large. V usage is TRBV19 and J usage is TRBJ2-1; D is unresolved. Germline loops: CDR1 LNHDA, CDR2 SQIVND (reference sequence). The CDR3 extends over 14 amino acids. The ends were cut back, 3 bases at V and 4 bases at J, with 10 bases in the middle. The CDR3 sequence is CASSISDFYNEQFF. For the CDR3, the DNA is TGTGCCAGTAGTATCAGCGACTTTTACAATGAGCAGTTCTTC.

In this sample, this clonotype turned up a few times. The chain links TRBV4-2 to TRBJ2-7, with D uncertain. Germline V gene data show CDR1 as LGHNA and CDR2 as YNFKEQ. Trimming cost V 4 bases and J 0 bases, with 13 bases left between them. The CDR3 has 15 residues. CDR3 nucleotides: TGTGCCAGCAGCCGTAATGGACCTTCCTCCTACGAGCAGTACTTC. This sequence encodes CASSRNGPSSYEQYF.

This clonotype rates as large (0.1 to 1%). This rearrangement joins TRBV28 to TRBJ2-3; 13 bases align to TRBD2. Germline V lookup: CDR1 MDHEN, CDR2 SYDVKM. Trimming cost V 2 bases and J 5 bases; bases outside gene matches: 7. This CDR3 region has 17 residues. As DNA, the CDR3 is TGTGCCAGCAGTTTACTCCCGACTAGCGGGGGGATAGATACGCAGTATTTT. Protein: CASSLLPTSGGIDTQYF.

By proportion, this clonotype is medium-sized. The chain is built from TRBV28 and TRBJ2-1; 7 nucleotides line up with TRBD1. This CDR3 comprises 14 residues. V shed 10 bases, J shed 5 bases, and the junction held 11 bases outside the gene matches. The germline V gene encodes CDR1 MDHEN and CDR2 SYDVKM. CDR3 sequence (DNA): TGTGCCACCGTCCAAGACAGGGAGAACAATGAGCAGTTCTTC. As protein: CATVQDRENNEQFF.